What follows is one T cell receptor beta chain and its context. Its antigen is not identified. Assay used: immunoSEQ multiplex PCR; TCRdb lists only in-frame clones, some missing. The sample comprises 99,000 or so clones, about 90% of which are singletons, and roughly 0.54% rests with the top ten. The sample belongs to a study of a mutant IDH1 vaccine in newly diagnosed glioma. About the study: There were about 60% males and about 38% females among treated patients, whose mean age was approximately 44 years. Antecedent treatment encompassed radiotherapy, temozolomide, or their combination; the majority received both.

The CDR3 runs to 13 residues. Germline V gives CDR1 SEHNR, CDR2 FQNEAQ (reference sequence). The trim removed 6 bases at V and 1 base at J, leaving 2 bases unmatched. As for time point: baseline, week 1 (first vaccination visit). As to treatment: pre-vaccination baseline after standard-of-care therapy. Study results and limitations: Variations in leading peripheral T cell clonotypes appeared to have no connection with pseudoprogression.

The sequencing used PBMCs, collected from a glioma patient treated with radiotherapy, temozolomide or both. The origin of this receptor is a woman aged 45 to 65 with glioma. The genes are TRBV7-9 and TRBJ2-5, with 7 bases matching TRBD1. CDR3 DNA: TGTGCCAGCAGTCGGGACAGCCAAGAGACCCAGTACTTC. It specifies CASSRDSQETQYF.